The rows below give T cell receptor beta chains drawn from one sample of a study of CD8 T cells in Susac syndrome. Each CDR3 protein is one row after TCRdb ran MiXCR on the immunoSEQ multiplex PCR reads. This sample has under 150,000 distinct CDR3 sequences, with 90% to 97% found just once. Source material: CD4+ T cells from PBMCs. Receptors were obtained from a human donor with Susac syndrome. Both conserved end residues are part of each CDR3.

j_call,v_call,cdr3_aa
TRBJ1-1,TRBV5-1,CASSLRSGRDTEAFF
TRBJ2-5,TRBV18,CASSPLRGGWETQYF
TRBJ2-5,TRBV7-2,CASRETQYF
TRBJ2-1,TRBV2,CASSGGGGSYNEQFF
TRBJ2-3,TRBV29-1,CSVEGSTDTQYF
TRBJ1-5,TRBV5-1,CASSLGTGVLQPQHF
TRBJ2-1,TRBV14,CASSLSGPSPEQFF
TRBJ2-3,TRBV20-1,CSLGTSGWLGTDTQYF
TRBJ1-4,TRBV6-6,CASSPADTGRREKLFF
TRBJ1-5,TRBV24-1,CATSEGTSNQPQHF
TRBJ2-3,TRBV12-3/TRBV12-4,CASRFKEWDTQYF
TRBJ1-5,TRBV20-1,CSAGTGPEWPQHF
TRBJ2-1,TRBV3-1,CASSNWQDNEQFF
TRBJ2-3,TRBV4-2,CASSPLGGTDTQYF
TRBJ2-7,TRBV10-3,CAIRPDTSYEQYF
TRBJ2-5,TRBV23-1,CASRRQSQYF
TRBJ2-5,TRBV19,CASSPTGGAKTQYF
TRBJ2-7,TRBV1,CTSSPRRVSSYEQYF
TRBJ1-2,TRBV12-3/TRBV12-4,CASSRQKGSYGYTF
TRBJ2-5,TRBV3-1,CASSFFGETQYF
TRBJ2-7,TRBV29-1,CSVSRQFDYEQYF
TRBJ2-5,TRBV15,CATSRDLSPQYF
TRBJ1-4,TRBV19,CASTSWGEKLFF
TRBJ2-6,TRBV7-9,CASSSPGRNSGANVLTF
TRBJ1-1,TRBV9,CASSVDGDRGTRAFF
TRBJ2-3,TRBV11-2,CASSLDRADTQYF
TRBJ1-5,TRBV7-9,CASSLENQPQHF